This entry describes one T cell receptor (beta chain). Antigen: not known. A read error is possible here, since a much larger clone lies one base away. Germline values: CDR1 MNHNS, CDR2 SASEGT. The CDR3 is made up of 14 amino acids. This record comes from a study of T cell repertoires in cytomegalovirus infection. About the research overall: It can be stated that public TCR beta signatures indicated CMV infection as well as a matching HLA type. Study-wide findings and caveats: The response measured ex vivo was dominated by TCR beta clonotypes (HLA-C-restricted and CMV-specific). Cumulative public TCR beta family frequency identified carriers of CMV plus the relevant HLA.

MiXCR, applied by TCRdb to the reads, yields one record per CDR3 protein. Here the sample spans about 330,000 distinct CDR3 sequences, more than 9% being singletons. The source material was PBMCs. The receptor's source is a human donor in good health (CMV status not recorded). Some clones in this sample may be carry-over from other donors' samples. The genes are TRBV6-1 and TRBJ1-5; 7 bases line up with TRBD1. The CDR3 region is CANSSRGGEQPQHF. CDR3 bases: TGTGCCAACAGTTCCCGAGGGGGCGAGCAGCCCCAGCATTTT.